Listed below are T cell receptor beta chains from one sample, sequenced in a study of human T cells and chemical hapten exposure. Each CDR3 protein is one row after TCRdb ran MiXCR on the reads. The sample holds 95,000 to 150,000 distinct CDR3 sequences, less than 10% seen once. Material: whole blood. These receptors were collected from a human donor in good health. Some clones in this sample may be carry-over from other donors' samples. The CDR3 runs from the conserved cysteine through the conserved F or W. A D gene is named only where the DNA matches it firmly. Size values are once, few and many counts, or a class for expanded clones, and some rows have none.

V: TRBV5-1; J: TRBJ2-7; size: few; D: TRBD1; CDR3: CASSLSGGPIYEQYF; DNA: TGCGCCAGCAGCTTATCAGGGGGCCCTATATACGAGCAGTACTTC
V: TRBV27; J: TRBJ2-7; size: few; D: TRBD2; CDR3: CASSTGLAGVVSYEQYF; DNA: TGTGCCAGCAGTACGGGACTAGCGGGAGTGGTATCCTACGAGCAGTACTTC
V: TRBV6-5; J: TRBJ2-6; size: many; D: TRBD1; CDR3: CASSYTPGTAPGANVLTF; DNA: TGTGCCAGCAGTTACACCCCCGGGACAGCCCCTGGGGCCAACGTCCTGACTTTC
V: TRBV12-5; J: TRBJ1-2; size: few; D: -; CDR3: CASGLKEDQGFNYGYTF; DNA: TGTGCTAGTGGTTTGAAGGAGGATCAGGGCTTTAACTATGGCTACACCTTC
V: TRBV4-1; J: TRBJ2-7; size: -; D: -; CDR3: CASSQASPSSYEQYF; DNA: TGCGCCAGCAGCCAAGCTAGCCCGAGCTCCTACGAGCAGTACTTC
V: TRBV20-1; J: TRBJ2-1; size: few; D: -; CDR3: CSAIFQHEQFF; DNA: TGCAGTGCTATCTTCCAGCATGAGCAGTTCTTC
V: TRBV7-3; J: TRBJ1-6; size: few; D: -; CDR3: CASSLRAGSHSPLHF; DNA: TGTGCCAGCAGCTTACGGGCAGGGTCGCATTCACCCCTCCACTTT
V: TRBV6-2/TRBV6-3; J: TRBJ1-2; size: many; D: TRBD1; CDR3: CASSYGTGGYTF; DNA: TGTGCCAGCAGTTACGGGACAGGCGGCTACACCTTC
V: TRBV5-1; J: TRBJ1-1; size: many; D: TRBD1; CDR3: CASSLVSPDRGTEAFF; DNA: TGCGCCAGCAGCTTGGTCTCACCCGACAGGGGCACTGAAGCTTTCTTT
V: TRBV2; J: TRBJ1-6; size: many; D: -; CDR3: CASRGPNSPLHF; DNA: TGTGCCAGCAGGGGCCCCAATTCACCCCTCCACTTT
V: TRBV7-2; J: TRBJ1-6; size: few; D: -; CDR3: CASSLAQSRVPNSPLHF; DNA: TGTGCCAGCAGCTTAGCCCAATCCAGGGTGCCGAATTCACCCCTCCACTTT
V: TRBV18; J: TRBJ2-1; size: many; D: TRBD2; CDR3: CASSLTSGRSYNEQFF; DNA: TGTGCCAGCTCACTAACTAGCGGGAGGTCCTACAATGAGCAGTTCTTC
V: TRBV7-3; J: TRBJ2-5; size: -; D: -; CDR3: CASSLKLGRGETQYF; DNA: TGTGCCAGCAGCTTAAAACTAGGACGTGGAGAGACCCAGTACTTC
V: TRBV9; J: TRBJ1-6; size: many; D: -; CDR3: CASSPSVSSYNSPLHF; DNA: TGTGCCAGCAGCCCCAGCGTTAGCTCCTATAATTCACCCCTCCACTTT
V: TRBV6-6; J: TRBJ1-1; size: -; D: -; CDR3: CASSYTGRPEAFF; DNA: TGTGCCAGCAGTTACACAGGGAGGCCTGAAGCTTTCTTT
V: TRBV6-4; J: TRBJ2-3; size: many; D: -; CDR3: CASSEGPSITDTQYF; DNA: TGTGCCAGCAGTGAAGGCCCGAGCATCACAGATACGCAGTATTTT
V: TRBV18; J: TRBJ2-6; size: -; D: -; CDR3: CASSDLGSGANVLTF; DNA: TGTGCCAGCTCAGATCTGGGCTCTGGGGCCAACGTCCTGACTTTC
V: TRBV5-1; J: TRBJ2-1; size: -; D: TRBD2; CDR3: CASSTGLAGEGQFF; DNA: TGCGCCAGCAGCACGGGACTAGCGGGTGAGGGGCAGTTCTTC
V: TRBV18; J: TRBJ2-5; size: -; D: -; CDR3: CASSQQGPPETQYF; DNA: TGTGCCAGCTCACAACAGGGTCCCCCAGAGACCCAGTACTTC
V: TRBV2; J: TRBJ2-1; size: -; D: -; CDR3: CASSEAHEQFF; DNA: TGTGCCAGCAGTGAAGCGCATGAGCAGTTCTTC
V: TRBV20-1; J: TRBJ1-1; size: many; D: -; CDR3: CSAIPMGSTEAFF; DNA: TGCAGTGCTATACCTATGGGGAGTACCGAAGCTTTCTTT
V: TRBV18; J: TRBJ1-1; size: -; D: -; CDR3: CASSPRTENTEAFF; DNA: TGTGCCAGCTCACCCAGGACGGAGAACACTGAAGCTTTCTTT
V: TRBV20-1; J: TRBJ1-1; size: many; D: TRBD1; CDR3: CSARGQGDTEAFF; DNA: TGCAGTGCTAGGGGACAGGGGGACACTGAAGCTTTCTTT